What follows describes a single T cell receptor beta chain. Antigen: not known. This specimen comes from a study of shared clonotypes between healthy human individuals. Caucasian adults residing in Nashville, Tennessee made up all the donors. Tens of thousands of T cell genomes, or around 180 ng DNA, went into the sorted-subset replicate PCRs. Per the original data handling: ImmunoSEQ output lacked quality scores and full-length reads, limiting matched filtering. Sequenced by immunoSEQ multiplex PCR; TCRdb stores in-frame clones only, minus some. The DNA was the basis for D and trimming; V, J and clone size are from that table. The sample shows around 600,000 clones, almost 97% of them seen only once. The V and J ends lost 5 bases and 5 bases respectively, with 9 bases between them. This CDR3 spans 11 amino acids. The V gene's germline CDR1 is DFQATT and CDR2 SNEGSKA (reference sequence). Study observations and caveats: Non-shared clonotypes had lower generation probabilities than those shared by all four donors.

This chain connects TRBV20-1 to TRBJ1-1; D possibly corresponds to TRBD1 (5 bases). The sequence came from a woman between 25 and 40 years old in good health. Material: naive CD4+ T cells sorted from blood. This sample's subset: CD45RA+ positively selected. CDR3 sequence: CSAPRGTEAFF. In DNA form, the CDR3 reads TGCAGTGCTCCCCGGGGGACTGAAGCTTTCTTT.